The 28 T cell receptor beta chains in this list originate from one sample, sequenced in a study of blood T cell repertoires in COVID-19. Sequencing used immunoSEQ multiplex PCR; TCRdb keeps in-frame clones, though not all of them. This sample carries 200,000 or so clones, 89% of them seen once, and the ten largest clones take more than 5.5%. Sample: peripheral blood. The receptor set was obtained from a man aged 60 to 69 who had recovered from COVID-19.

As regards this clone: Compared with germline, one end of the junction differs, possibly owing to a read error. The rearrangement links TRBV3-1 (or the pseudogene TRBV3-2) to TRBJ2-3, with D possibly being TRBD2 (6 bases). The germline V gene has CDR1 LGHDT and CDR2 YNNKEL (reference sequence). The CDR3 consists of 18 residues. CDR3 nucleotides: TGTGCCAGCAGCGAAGAACACGAGTCGGGAGATTTAACAGATACGCAGTATTTT. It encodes CASSEEHESGDLTDTQYF.

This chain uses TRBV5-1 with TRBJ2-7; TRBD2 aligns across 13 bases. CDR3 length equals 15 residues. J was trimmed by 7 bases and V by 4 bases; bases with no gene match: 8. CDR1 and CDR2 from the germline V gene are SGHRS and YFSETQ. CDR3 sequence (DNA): TGCGCCAGCAGCGAACTAGCGGGGGGGCCAGGAGAGCAGTACTTC. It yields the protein CASSELAGGPGEQYF.

The CDR3 sequence is CASSEGQGKDEQFF. CDR3 nucleotide sequence: TGTGCCAGCAGTGAGGGACAGGGTAAGGATGAGCAGTTCTTC. The chain couples TRBV2 to TRBJ2-1; 9 positions agree with TRBD1. The J segment lost 8 bases and the V segment lost 3 bases, leaving 5 bases of the junction unmatched. CDR1 is SNHLY, CDR2 FYNNEI, per germline. The CDR3 consists of 14 residues.

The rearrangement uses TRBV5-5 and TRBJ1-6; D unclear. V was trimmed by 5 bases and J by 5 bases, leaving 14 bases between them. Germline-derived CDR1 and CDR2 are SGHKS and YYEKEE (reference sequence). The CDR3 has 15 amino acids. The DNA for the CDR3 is TGTGCCAGCAGTCAGCAAGACACCAATAATTCACCCCTCCACTTT. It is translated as CASSQQDTNNSPLHF.

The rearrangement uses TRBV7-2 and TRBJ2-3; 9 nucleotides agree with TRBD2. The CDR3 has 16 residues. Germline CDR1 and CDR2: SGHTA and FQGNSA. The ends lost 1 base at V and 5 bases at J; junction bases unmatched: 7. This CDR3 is CASSLGGRGGKDTQYF. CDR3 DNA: TGTGCCAGCAGCTTAGGAGGGCGGGGGGGCAAAGATACGCAGTATTTT.

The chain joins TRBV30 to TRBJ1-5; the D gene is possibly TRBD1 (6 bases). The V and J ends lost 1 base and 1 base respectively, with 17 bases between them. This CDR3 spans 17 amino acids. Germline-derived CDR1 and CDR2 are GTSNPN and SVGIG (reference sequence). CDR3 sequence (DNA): TGTGCCTGGAGTGCCTCCCGGGGGGCTAGGAGCAATCAGCCCCAGCATTTT. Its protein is CAWSASRGARSNQPQHF. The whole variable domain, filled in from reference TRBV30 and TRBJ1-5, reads SQTIHQWPATLVQPVGSPLSLECTVEGTSNPNLYWYRQAAGRGLQLLFYSVGIGQISSEVPQNLSASRPQDRQFILSSKKLLLSDSGFYLCAWSASRGARSNQPQHFGDGTRLSIL.

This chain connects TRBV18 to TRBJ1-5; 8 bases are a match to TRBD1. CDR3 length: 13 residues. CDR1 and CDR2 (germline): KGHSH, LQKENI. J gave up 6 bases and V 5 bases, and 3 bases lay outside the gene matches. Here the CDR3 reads CASSGTGSQPQHF. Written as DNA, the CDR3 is TGTGCCAGCTCAGGGACAGGAAGTCAGCCCCAGCATTTT.

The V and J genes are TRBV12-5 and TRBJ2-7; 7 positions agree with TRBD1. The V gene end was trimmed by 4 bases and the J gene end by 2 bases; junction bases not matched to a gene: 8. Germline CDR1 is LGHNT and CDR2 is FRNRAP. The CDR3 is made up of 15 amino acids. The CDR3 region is CASGSFPGGPYEQYF. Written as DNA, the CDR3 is TGTGCTAGTGGTTCTTTCCCAGGGGGACCCTACGAGCAGTACTTC.

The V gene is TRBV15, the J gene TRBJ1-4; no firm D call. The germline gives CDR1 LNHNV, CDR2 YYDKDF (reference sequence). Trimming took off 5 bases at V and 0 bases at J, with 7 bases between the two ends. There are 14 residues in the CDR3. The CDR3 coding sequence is TGTGCCACCAGCCCGGGAGCAACTAATGAAAAACTGTTTTTT. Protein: CATSPGATNEKLFF.

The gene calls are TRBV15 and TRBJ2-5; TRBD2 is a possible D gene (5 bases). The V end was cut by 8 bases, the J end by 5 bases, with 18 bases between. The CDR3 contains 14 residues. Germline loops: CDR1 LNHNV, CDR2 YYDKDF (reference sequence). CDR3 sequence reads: CATAPRTPWETQYF. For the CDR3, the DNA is TGTGCCACCGCCCCCCGGACTCCCTGGGAGACCCAGTACTTC.

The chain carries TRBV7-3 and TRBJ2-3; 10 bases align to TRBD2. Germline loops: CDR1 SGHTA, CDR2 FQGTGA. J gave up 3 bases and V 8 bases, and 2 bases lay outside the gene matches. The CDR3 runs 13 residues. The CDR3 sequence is CASSSGSTDTQYF. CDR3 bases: TGTGCCAGCTCTAGCGGGAGTACAGATACGCAGTATTTT.

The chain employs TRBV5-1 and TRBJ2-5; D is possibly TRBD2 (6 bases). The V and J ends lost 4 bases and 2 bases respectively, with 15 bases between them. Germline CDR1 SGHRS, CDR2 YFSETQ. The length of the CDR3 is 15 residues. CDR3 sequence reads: CASSPGTRRQETQYF. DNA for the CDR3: TGCGCCAGCAGCCCCGGGACTCGAAGACAAGAGACCCAGTACTTC.

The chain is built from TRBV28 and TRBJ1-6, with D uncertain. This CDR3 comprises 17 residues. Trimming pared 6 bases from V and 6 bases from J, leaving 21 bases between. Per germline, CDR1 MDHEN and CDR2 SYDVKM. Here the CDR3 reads CASSSPPYWRGNSPLHF. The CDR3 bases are TGTGCCAGCAGCTCACCCCCCTACTGGCGGGGTAATTCACCCCTCCACTTT.

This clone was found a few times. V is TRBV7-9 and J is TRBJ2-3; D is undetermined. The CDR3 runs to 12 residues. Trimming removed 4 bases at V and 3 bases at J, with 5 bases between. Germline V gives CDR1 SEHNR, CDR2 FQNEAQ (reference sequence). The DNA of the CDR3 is TGTGCCAGCAGCTCATTGACAGATACGCAGTATTTT. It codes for CASSSLTDTQYF.

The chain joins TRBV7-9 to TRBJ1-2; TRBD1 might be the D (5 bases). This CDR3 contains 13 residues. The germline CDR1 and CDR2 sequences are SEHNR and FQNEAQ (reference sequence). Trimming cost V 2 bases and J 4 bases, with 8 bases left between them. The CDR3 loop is CASSLQGGYGYTF. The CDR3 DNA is TGTGCCAGCAGCTTACAGGGCGGCTATGGCTACACCTTC. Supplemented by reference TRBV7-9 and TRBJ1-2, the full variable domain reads DTGVSQNPRHKITKRGQNVTFRCDPISEHNRLYWYRQTLGQGPEFLTYFQNEAQLEKSRLLSDRFSAERPKGSFSTLEIQRTEQGDSAMYLCASSLQGGYGYTFGSGTRLTVV.

CDR3 nucleotide sequence: TGCGCCAGCAGCTTGGATCGGGGGGCCGAGGGCTACACCTTC. It is translated as CASSLDRGAEGYTF. This rearrangement joins TRBV5-1 to TRBJ1-2; D is possibly TRBD1 (6 bases). The germline V gene has CDR1 SGHRS and CDR2 YFSETQ. V lost 0 bases, J lost 8 bases, and 14 bases lay in between. The CDR3 consists of 14 residues.

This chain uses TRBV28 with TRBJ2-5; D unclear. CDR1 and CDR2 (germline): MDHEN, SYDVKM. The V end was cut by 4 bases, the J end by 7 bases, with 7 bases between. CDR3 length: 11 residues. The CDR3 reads CASSSLVTQYF. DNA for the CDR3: TGTGCCAGCAGTTCTCTCGTGACCCAGTACTTC.

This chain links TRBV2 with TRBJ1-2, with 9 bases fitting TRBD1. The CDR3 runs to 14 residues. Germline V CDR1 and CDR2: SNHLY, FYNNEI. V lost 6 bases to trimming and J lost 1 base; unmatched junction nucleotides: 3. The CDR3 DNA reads TGTGCCAGCAGGGGACAGGGCGGTAACTATGGCTACACCTTC. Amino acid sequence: CASRGQGGNYGYTF.

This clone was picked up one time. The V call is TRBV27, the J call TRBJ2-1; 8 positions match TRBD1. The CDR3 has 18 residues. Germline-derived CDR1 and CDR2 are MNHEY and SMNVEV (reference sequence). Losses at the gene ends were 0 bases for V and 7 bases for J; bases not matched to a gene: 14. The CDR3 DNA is TGTGCCAGCAGTTTATCGTCCCGGGACAGGCCAAGAAGTAATGAGCAGTTCTTC. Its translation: CASSLSSRDRPRSNEQFF.

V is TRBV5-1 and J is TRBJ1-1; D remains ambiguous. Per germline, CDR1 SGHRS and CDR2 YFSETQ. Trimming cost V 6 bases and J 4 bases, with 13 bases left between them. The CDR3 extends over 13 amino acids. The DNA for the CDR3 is TGCGCCAGCAAGGGAGGGTTGGCCACTGAAGCTTTCTTT. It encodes CASKGGLATEAFF.

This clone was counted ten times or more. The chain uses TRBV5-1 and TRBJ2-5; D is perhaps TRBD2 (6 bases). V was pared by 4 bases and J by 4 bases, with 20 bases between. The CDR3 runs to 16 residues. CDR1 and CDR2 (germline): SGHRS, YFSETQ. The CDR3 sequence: CASSLGAGRRSETQYF. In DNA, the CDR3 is TGCGCCAGCAGCCTAGGGGCAGGGAGGAGATCAGAGACCCAGTACTTC.

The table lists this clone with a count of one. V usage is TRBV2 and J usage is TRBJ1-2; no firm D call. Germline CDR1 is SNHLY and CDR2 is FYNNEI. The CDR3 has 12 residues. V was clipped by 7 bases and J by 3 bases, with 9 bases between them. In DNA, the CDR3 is TGTGCCAGCACCGAGCGGGACTATGGCTACACCTTC. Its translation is CASTERDYGYTF.

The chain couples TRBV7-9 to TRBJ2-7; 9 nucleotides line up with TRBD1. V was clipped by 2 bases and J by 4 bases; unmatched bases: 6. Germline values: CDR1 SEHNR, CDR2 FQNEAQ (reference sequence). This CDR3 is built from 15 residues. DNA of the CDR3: TGTGCCAGCAGCTTACGCGGGACAGGGAGTTACGAGCAGTACTTC. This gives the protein CASSLRGTGSYEQYF.

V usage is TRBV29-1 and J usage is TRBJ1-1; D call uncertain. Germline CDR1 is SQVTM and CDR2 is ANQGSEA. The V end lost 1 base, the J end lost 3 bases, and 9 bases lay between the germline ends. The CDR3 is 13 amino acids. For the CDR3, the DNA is TGCAGCGTTGAAGCGGTCTTGGACACTGAAGCTTTCTTT. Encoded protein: CSVEAVLDTEAFF.

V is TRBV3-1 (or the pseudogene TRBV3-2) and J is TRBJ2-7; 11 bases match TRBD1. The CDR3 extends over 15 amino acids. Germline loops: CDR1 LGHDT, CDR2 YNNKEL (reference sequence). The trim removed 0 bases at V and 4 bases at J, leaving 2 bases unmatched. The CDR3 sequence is CASSQEGQGAYEQYF. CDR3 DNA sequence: TGTGCCAGCAGCCAAGAAGGACAGGGGGCGTACGAGCAGTACTTC.

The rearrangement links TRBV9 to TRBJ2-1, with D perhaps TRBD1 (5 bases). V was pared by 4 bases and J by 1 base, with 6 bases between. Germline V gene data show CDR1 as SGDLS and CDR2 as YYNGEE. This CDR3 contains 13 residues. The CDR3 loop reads CASSRQSYNEQFF. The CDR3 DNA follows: TGTGCCAGCAGCCGACAGTCCTACAATGAGCAGTTCTTC.

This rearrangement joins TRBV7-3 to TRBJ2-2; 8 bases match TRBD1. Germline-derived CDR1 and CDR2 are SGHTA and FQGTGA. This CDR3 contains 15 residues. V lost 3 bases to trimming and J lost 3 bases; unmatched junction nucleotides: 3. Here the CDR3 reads CASSLQGADTGELFF. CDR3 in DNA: TGTGCCAGCAGCTTGCAGGGGGCGGACACCGGGGAGCTGTTTTTT.

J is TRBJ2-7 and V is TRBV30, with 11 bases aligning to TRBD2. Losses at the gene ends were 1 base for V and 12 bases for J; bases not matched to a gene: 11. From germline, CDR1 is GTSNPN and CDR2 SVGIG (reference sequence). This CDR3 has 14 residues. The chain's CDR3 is CAWSATSGSLRLYF. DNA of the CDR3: TGTGCCTGGAGTGCCACTAGCGGGAGTCTGAGGTTGTACTTC. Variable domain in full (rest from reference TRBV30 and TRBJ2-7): SQTIHQWPATLVQPVGSPLSLECTVEGTSNPNLYWYRQAAGRGLQLLFYSVGIGQISSEVPQNLSASRPQDRQFILSSKKLLLSDSGFYLCAWSATSGSLRLYFGPGTRLTVT.